This T cell receptor beta chain was retrieved from a study of glioma-infiltrating T cells after dendritic cell vaccination. The CDR3 sequence is 16 residues long. J gave up 6 bases and V 1 base, and 11 bases lay outside the gene matches. Germline CDR1 is MGHRA and CDR2 is YSYEKL. Described time point: after dendritic cell vaccination, including at tumor progression/relapse. The immunoSEQ assay amplified TCRB CDR3 from up to roughly 2 ug DNA. Amplification used 60 V beta primers and 13 J beta primers. The method was immunoSEQ multiplex PCR; TCRdb's version includes in-frame clones alone and lacks a portion of them. The sample has tens of thousands of clones; 85% to 90% are singletons.

This TCR was recovered from a human donor with glioblastoma. This specimen consisted of blood, obtained after dendritic cell vaccination. V is TRBV4-1 and J is TRBJ1-2, with 7 nucleotides matching TRBD1. The CDR3 reads CASSQVPGQRLDGYTF. The CDR3 DNA is TGCGCCAGCAGCCAAGTTCCGGGACAGAGACTCGATGGCTACACCTTC.